Sequencing of this T cell receptor (beta chain) was carried out in a study of blood T cells in healthy people across ages. General study findings and limits: The study lacked donor CMV status, which possibly confounded expanded clonotype changes. Any conclusive comparison of naive versus antigen-experienced cells was prevented by using unsorted PBMCs.

The second PCR ran roughly 6 to 11 cycles with a sample-barcoded 5' primer and J-beta primers. All samples yielded 3 million or more CDR3-containing paired-end reads. Using its own MiXCR run on the 5' RACE reads, TCRdb lists one record per CDR3 protein. Of roughly 1.5 million distinct CDR3 sequences in the sample, roughly two fifths were seen once. This clonotype was observed a few times. The antigen is undetermined. Every sample yielded at least 6.5 million isolated PBMCs. The CDR3 totals 14 residues. The germline CDR1 and CDR2 sequences are MNHEY and SVGEGT. J gave up 2 bases and V 11 bases, and 7 bases lay outside the gene matches.

This clonotype was obtained from a woman aged 18-29 years in good health. The source material was blood. The V gene is TRBV6-2 or TRBV6-3, the J gene TRBJ2-3; 10 bases map to TRBD2. The CDR3 sequence is CAGATSGVTDTQYF. In DNA, the CDR3 is TGTGCCGGCGCCACTAGCGGGGTCACAGATACGCAGTATTTT.